This is a list of T cell receptor beta chains from one sample in a study of T cells expressing NK-cell markers. TCRdb re-called the 5' RACE reads and gives one entry per CDR3 protein, without DNA. This listing includes roughly 300,000 distinct CDR3 sequences. Sequencing was carried out using blood T cells: a sorted CD56 or NKG2C T cell subset, CD4+ or CD8+ T cells, or bulk PBMC T cells (not recorded which). The receptors come from a woman aged 18 to 75 in good health. Each CDR3 is given with its conserved first and last residue.

V	J	CDR3
TRBV12-3/TRBV12-4	TRBJ2-5	CASSQGQGRETQYF
TRBV4-2	TRBJ1-1	CASSQVTGRGEAFF
TRBV20-1	TRBJ2-1	CSVTGGSYNEQFF
TRBV6-5	TRBJ1-3	CASSYYRSSGNTIYF
TRBV5-1	TRBJ2-3	CASSLGLGQGGDTQYF
TRBV7-9	TRBJ2-1	CASSQRGEFYNEQFF
TRBV20-1	TRBJ1-2	CSARGGVYGYTF
TRBV6-5	TRBJ2-1	CATLGQPNEQFF
TRBV9	TRBJ2-1	CASSSLGGGVGEQFF
TRBV6-5	TRBJ1-6	CASSYSGDRGSPLHF
TRBV12-3/TRBV12-4	TRBJ2-7	CASSLTGGGGYEQYF